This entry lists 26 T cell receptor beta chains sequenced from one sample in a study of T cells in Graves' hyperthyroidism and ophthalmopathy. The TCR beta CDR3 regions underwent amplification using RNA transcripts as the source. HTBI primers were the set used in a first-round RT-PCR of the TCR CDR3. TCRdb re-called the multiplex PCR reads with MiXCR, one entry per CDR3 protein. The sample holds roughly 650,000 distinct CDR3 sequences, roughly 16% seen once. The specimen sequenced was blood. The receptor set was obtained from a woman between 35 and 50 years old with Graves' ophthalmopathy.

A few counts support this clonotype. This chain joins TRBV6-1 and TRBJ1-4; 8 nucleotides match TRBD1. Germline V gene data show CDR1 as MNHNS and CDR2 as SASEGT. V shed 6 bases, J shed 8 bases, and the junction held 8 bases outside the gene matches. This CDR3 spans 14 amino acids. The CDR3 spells CASSKGQVWEKLFF. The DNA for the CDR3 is TGTGCCAGCAGCAAGGGACAGGTTTGGGAAAAACTGTTTTTT.

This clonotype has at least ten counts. CDR3 sequence (DNA): TGTGCCAGCAGCCTCACCCCCGACAGAACCGGGGAGCTGTTTTTT. This sequence encodes CASSLTPDRTGELFF. This chain connects TRBV11-1 to TRBJ2-2, with TRBD1 as a possible D gene (5 bases). The germline CDR1 and CDR2 sequences are SGHAT and FQDESV (reference sequence). The V gene lost 5 bases and the J gene lost 5 bases, with 15 bases spanning the gap. This CDR3 contains 15 residues. The variable domain in full, completed from reference TRBV11-1 and TRBJ2-2, reads EAEVAQSPRYKITEKSQAVAFWCDPISGHATLYWYRQILGQGPELLVQFQDESVVDDSQLPKDRFSAERLKGVDSTLKIQPAELGDSAMYLCASSLTPDRTGELFFGEGSRLTVL.

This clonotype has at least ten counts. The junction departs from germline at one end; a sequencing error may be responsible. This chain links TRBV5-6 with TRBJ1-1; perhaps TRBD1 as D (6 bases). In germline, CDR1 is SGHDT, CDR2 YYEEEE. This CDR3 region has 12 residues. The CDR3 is CASSIRDTEAFF. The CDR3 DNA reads TGTGCCAGCAGCATCCGGGACACCGAAGCTTTCTTT.

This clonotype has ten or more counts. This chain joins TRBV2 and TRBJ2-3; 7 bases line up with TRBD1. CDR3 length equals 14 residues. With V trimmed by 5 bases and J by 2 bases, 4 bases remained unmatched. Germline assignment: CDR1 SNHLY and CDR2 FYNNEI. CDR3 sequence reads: CASSLDRHTDTQYF. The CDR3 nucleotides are TGTGCCAGCAGTCTGGACAGGCACACAGATACGCAGTATTTT. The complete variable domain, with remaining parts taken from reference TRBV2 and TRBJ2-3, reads EPEVTQTPSHQVTQMGQEVILRCVPISNHLYFYWYRQILGQKVEFLVSFYNNEISEKSEIFDDQFSVERPDGSNFTLKIRSTKLEDSAMYFCASSLDRHTDTQYFGPGTRLTVL.

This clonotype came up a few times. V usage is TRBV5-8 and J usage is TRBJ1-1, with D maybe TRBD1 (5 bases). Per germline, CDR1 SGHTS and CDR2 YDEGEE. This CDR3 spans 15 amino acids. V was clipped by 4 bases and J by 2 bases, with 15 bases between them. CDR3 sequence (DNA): TGTGCCAGCAGCCCCGCCTGGGGACTAAACACTGAAGCTTTCTTT. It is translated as CASSPAWGLNTEAFF.

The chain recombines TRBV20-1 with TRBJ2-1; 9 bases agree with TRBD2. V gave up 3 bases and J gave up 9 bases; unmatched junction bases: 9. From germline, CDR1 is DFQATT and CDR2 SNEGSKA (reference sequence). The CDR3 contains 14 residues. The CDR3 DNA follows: TGCAGTGCTAGTTTTGGCGGGAGGGTCGGTGAGCAGTTCTTC. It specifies CSASFGGRVGEQFF.

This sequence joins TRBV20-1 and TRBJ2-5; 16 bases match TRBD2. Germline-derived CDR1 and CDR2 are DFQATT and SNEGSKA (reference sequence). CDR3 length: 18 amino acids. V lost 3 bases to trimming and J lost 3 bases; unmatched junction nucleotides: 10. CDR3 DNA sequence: TGCAGTGCTAGCTCCGGGACTAGCGGGGGGGCCGGAAAAGAGACCCAGTACTTC. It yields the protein CSASSGTSGGAGKETQYF.

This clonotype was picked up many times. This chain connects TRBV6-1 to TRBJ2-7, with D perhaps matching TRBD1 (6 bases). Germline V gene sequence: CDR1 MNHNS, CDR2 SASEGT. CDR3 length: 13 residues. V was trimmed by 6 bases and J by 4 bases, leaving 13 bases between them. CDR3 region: CASSPGTWYEQYF. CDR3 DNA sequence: TGTGCCAGCAGCCCCGGGACATGGTACGAGCAGTACTTC.

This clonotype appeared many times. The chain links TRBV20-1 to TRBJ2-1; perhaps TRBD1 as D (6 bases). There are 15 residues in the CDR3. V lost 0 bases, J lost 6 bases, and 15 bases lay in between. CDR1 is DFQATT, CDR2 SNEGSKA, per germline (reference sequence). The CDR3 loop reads CSARDQGTVINEQFF. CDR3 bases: TGCAGTGCTAGAGACCAGGGGACGGTGATCAATGAGCAGTTCTTC.

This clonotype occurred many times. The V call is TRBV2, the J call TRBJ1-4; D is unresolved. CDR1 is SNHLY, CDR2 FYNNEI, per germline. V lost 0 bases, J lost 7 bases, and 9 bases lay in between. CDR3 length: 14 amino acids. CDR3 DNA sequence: TGTGCCAGCAGTGAAGCGCTTCCGGCTGAAAAACTGTTTTTT. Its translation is CASSEALPAEKLFF. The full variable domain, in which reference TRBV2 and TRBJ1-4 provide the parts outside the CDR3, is EPEVTQTPSHQVTQMGQEVILRCVPISNHLYFYWYRQILGQKVEFLVSFYNNEISEKSEIFDDQFSVERPDGSNFTLKIRSTKLEDSAMYFCASSEALPAEKLFFGSGTQLSVL.

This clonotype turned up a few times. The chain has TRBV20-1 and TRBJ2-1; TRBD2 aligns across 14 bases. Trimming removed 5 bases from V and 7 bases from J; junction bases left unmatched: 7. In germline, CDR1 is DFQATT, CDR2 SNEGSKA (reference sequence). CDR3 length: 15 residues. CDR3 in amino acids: CSALRLAGGPNEQFF. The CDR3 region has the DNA TGCAGTGCTTTAAGACTAGCGGGGGGGCCTAATGAGCAGTTCTTC.

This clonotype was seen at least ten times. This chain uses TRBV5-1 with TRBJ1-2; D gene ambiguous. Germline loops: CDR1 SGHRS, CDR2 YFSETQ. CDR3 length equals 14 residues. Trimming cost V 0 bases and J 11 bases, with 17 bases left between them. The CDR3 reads CASSLAVARRSYTF. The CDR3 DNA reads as TGCGCCAGCAGCTTGGCCGTCGCCCGCAGGTCGTACACCTTC.

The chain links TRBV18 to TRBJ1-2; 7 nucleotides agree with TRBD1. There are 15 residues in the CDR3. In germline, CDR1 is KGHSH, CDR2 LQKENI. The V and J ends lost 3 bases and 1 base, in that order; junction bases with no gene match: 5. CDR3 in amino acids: CASSPTGAINYGYTF. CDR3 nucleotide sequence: TGTGCCAGCTCACCCACAGGGGCGATTAACTATGGCTACACCTTC.

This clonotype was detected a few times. The CDR3 loop is CASSGTSGRVRTYEQYF. CDR3 nucleotide sequence: TGTGCCAGCAGCGGGACTAGCGGGAGGGTTAGAACCTACGAGCAGTACTTC. The chain employs TRBV28 and TRBJ2-7, with 16 bases that match TRBD2. CDR1 MDHEN and CDR2 SYDVKM come from the germline V gene. The CDR3 consists of 17 residues. V was clipped by 6 bases and J by 2 bases; unmatched bases: 7. The full variable domain, completed using reference TRBV28 and TRBJ2-7, is DVKVTQSSRYLVKRTGEKVFLECVQDMDHENMFWYRQDPGLGLRLIYFSYDVKMKEKGDIPEGYSVSREKKERFSLILESASTNQTSMYLCASSGTSGRVRTYEQYFGPGTRLTVT.

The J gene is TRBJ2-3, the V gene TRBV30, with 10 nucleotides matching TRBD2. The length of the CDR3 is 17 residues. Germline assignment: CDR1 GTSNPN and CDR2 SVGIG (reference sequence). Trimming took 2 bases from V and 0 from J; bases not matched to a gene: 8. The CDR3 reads CAWSRGTSDPSTDTQYF. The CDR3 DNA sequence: TGTGCCTGGAGTCGAGGGACTAGCGACCCTAGCACAGATACGCAGTATTTT.

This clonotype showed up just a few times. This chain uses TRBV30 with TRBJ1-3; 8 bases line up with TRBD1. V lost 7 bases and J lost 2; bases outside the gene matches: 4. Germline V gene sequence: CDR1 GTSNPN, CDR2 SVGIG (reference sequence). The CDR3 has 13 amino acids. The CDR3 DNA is TGTGCCTTCCCGGACAGGGCTGGAAACACCATATATTTT. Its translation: CAFPDRAGNTIYF.

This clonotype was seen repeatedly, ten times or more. In DNA form, the CDR3 reads TGTGCCAGCAGTTCGAGTAGCAATCAGCCCCAGCATTTT. It codes for CASSSSSNQPQHF. V gene TRBV27 combines with J gene TRBJ1-5; D is undetermined. The CDR3 covers 13 residues. The V end was cut by 4 bases, the J end by 0 bases, with 4 bases between. CDR1 is MNHEY, CDR2 SMNVEV, per germline (reference sequence).

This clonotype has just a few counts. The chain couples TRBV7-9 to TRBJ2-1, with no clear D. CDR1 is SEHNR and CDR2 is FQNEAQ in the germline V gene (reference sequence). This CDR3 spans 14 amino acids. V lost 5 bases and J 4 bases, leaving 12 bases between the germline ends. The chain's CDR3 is CASSLKDRYNEQFF. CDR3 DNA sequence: TGTGCCAGCAGCCTCAAGGACCGATACAATGAGCAGTTCTTC.

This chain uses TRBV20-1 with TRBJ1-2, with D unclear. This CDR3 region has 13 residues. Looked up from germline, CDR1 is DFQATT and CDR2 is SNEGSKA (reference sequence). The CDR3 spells CRPVGGRDYGYTF. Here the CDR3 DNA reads TGCAGACCGGTCGGAGGACGGGACTATGGCTACACCTTC.

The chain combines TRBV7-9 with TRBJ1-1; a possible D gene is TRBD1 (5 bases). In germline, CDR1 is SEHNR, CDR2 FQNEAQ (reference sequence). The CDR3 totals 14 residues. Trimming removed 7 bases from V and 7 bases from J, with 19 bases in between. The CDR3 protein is CASTLGGDDNEAFF. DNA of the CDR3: TGTGCCAGCACCTTGGGAGGGGACGACAATGAAGCTTTCTTT.

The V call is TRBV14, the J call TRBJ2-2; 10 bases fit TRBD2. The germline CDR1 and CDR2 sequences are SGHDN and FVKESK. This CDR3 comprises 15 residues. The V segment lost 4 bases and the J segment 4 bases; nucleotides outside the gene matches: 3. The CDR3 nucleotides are TGTGCCAGCAGCCCTACTAGCGGGGCCACCGGGGAGCTGTTTTTT. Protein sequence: CASSPTSGATGELFF.

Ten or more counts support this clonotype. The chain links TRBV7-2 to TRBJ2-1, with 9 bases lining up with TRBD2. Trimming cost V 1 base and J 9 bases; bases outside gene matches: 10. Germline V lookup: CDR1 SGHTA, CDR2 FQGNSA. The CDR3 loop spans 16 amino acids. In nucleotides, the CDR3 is TGTGCCAGCAGCTTAGATTGGCTAGCGGGATTTGGTGAGCAGTTCTTC. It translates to CASSLDWLAGFGEQFF.

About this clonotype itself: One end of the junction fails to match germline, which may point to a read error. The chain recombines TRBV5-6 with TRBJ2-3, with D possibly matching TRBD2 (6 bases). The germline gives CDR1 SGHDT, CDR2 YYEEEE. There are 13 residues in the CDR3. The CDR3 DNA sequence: TGTGCCAGCAGCGGCGGGGCGCTGGATACGCGGTATTTT. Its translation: CASSGGALDTRYF.

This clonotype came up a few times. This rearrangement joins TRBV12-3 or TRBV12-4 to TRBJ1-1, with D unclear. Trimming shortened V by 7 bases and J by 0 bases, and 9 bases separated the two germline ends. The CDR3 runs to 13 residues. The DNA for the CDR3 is TGTGCCAGCAACGAAATTATGAACACTGAAGCTTTCTTT. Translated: CASNEIMNTEAFF.

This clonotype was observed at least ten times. CDR3 sequence (DNA): TGTGCCAGCACGGTTTCACGAACCGGGGAGCTGTTTTTT. As protein: CASTVSRTGELFF. The chain recombines TRBV11-2 with TRBJ2-2; D unclear. In germline, CDR1 is SGHAT, CDR2 FQNNGV. V lost 7 bases and J lost 5, with 11 bases in between. The CDR3 is 13 residues long.

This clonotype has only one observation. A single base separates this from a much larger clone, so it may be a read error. The CDR3 protein is CSARGHNTGELSF. The CDR3 DNA sequence: TGCAGTGCTAGGGGACACAACACCGGGGAGCTGTCTTTT. V is TRBV20-1 and J is TRBJ2-2; the D gene is possibly TRBD1 (6 bases). The CDR3 runs 13 residues. Germline V gene data show CDR1 as DFQATT and CDR2 as SNEGSKA (reference sequence).